This T cell receptor beta chain was retrieved from a study of CD8+CD57+ T cells in acquired aplastic anemia. Study-level background: DNA per sorted CD4+ or CD8+ sample ranged roughly 0.19 to 27.4 ug, averaging around 3.1 ug.

Study findings and constraints: Comparison of patients with controls identified approximately 28 shared CD8+ CDR3 sequences.

The CDR3 spans 14 residues. CDR1 and CDR2 (germline): MGHRA, YSYEKL. The germline V and J ends were trimmed by 0 bases and 7 bases, with 12 bases remaining between them. The patients chosen for sequencing had shown expansion of CD8+CD57+ cells (detected by flow cytometry). Receipt of therapy had not occurred in any patient by the time of blood sampling. This clonotype has at least ten counts. The antigen remains unidentified. Profiles of TCR beta VDJ and CDR3 were generated from a genomic DNA template. Each CDR3 protein gets one entry after TCRdb re-called the reads with MiXCR. The sample includes under 200,000 distinct CDR3 sequences, approximately 48% of them seen just once.

The TCR originated in a human donor with aplastic anemia. The rearrangement uses TRBV4-1 and TRBJ1-2; D remains unclear. Sequencing was done on a sample of sorted CD4+, CD8+, or CD8+CD57+ T cells (not recorded which) from PBMCs. The DNA of the CDR3 is TGCGCCAGCAGCCAAGAGAACCAGATTGGTGGCTACACCTTC. Protein sequence: CASSQENQIGGYTF.